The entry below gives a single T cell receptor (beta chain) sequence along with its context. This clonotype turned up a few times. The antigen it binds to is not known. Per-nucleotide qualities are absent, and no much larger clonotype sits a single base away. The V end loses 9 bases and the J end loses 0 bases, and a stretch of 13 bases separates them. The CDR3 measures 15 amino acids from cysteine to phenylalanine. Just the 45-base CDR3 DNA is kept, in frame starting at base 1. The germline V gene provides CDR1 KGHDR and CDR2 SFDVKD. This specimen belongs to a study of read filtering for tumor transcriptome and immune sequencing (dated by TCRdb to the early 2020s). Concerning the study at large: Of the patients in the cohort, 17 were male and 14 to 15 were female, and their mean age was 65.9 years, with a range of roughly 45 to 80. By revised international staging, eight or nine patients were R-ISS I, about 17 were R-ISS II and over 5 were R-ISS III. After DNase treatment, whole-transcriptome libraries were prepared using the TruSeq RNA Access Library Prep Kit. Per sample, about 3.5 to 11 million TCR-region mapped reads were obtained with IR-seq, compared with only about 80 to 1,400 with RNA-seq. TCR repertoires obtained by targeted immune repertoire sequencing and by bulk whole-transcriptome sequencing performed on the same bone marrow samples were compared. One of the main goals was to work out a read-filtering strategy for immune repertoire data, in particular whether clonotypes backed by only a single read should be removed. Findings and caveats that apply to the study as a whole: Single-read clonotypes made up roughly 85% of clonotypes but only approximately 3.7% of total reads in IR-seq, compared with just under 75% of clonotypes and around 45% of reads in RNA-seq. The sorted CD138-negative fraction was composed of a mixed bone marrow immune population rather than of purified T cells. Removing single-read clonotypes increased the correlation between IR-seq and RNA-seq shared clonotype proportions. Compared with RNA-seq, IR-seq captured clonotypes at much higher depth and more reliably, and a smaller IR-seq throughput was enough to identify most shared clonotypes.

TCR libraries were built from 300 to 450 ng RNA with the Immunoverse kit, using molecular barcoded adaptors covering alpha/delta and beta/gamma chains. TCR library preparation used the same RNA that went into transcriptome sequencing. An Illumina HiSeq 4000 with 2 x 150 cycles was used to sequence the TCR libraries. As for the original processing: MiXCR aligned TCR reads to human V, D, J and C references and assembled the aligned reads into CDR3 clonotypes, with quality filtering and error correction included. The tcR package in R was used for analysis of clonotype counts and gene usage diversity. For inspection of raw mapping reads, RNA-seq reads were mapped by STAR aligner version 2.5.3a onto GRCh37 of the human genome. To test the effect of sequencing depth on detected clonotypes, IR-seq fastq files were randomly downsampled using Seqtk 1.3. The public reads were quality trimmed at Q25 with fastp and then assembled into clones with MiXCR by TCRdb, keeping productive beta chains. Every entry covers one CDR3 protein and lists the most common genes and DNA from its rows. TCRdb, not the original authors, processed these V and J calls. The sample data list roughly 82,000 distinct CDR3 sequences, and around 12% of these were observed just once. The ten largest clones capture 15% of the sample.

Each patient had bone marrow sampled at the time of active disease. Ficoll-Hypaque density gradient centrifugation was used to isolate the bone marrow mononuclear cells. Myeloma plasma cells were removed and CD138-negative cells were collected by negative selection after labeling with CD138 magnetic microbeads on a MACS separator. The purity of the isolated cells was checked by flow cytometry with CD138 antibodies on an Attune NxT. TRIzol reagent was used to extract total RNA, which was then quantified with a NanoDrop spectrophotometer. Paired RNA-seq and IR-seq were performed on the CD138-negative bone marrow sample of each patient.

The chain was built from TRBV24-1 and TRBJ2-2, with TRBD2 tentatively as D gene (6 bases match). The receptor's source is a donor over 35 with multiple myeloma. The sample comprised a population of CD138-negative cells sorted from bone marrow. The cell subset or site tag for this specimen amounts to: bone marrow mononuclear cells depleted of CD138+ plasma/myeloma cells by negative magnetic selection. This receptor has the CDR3 CATGNPGANTGELFF. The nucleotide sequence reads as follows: TGTGCCACCGGCAACCCGGGAGCGAACACCGGGGAGCTGTTTTTT.